One sample yielded the 12 T cell receptor beta chains listed below, sequenced in a study of molecular identifiers for immune sequencing clone quantification. TCRdb ran MiXCR on the PCR reads and lists one entry per CDR3 protein. The sample holds roughly 630,000 distinct CDR3 sequences, approximately 24% seen once. The specimen sequenced was naive CD8+ T cells from blood, with Jurkat cell RNA spiked in. Documented subset: FACS-sorted CD8+CD4-CCR7+CD45RA+ naive T cells. These receptors all stem from a human donor in good health. Some libraries in this study had Jurkat cell RNA spiked in.

To note about this clonotype: Possible read error: a much larger clone is one base away. This chain links TRBV19 with TRBJ2-7; D may match TRBD1 or TRBD2 (6 bases each). The germline gives CDR1 LNHDA, CDR2 SQIVND (reference sequence). V was trimmed by 6 bases and J by 6 bases, leaving 15 bases between them. The CDR3 covers 13 residues. In DNA form, the CDR3 reads TGTGCCAGTAGCCCGGGGGCGAGGAGCGAGCAGTACTTC. Translated: CASSPGARSEQYF.

This clonotype has at least ten counts. The rearrangement uses TRBV12-3 or TRBV12-4 and TRBJ2-7; D may be TRBD1 (6 bases). The CDR3 has 14 amino acids. The V end lost 6 bases, the J end lost 4 bases, and 16 bases lay between the germline ends. This chain's CDR3 is CASSTGTRPYEQYF. In DNA form, the CDR3 reads TGTGCCAGCAGCACCGGGACAAGGCCATACGAGCAGTACTTC.

The rearrangement uses TRBV12-3 or TRBV12-4 and TRBJ2-1; 11 nucleotides line up with TRBD2. This CDR3 has 15 residues. Losses at the gene ends were 3 bases for V and 4 bases for J; bases not matched to a gene: 2. DNA of the CDR3: TGTGCCAGCAGTTTCGCTAGCGGGAGGTACAATGAGCAGTTCTTC. As protein: CASSFASGRYNEQFF.

This clonotype was detected many times. The rearrangement joins TRBV27 to TRBJ2-6; D gene uncertain. CDR1 is MNHEY, CDR2 SMNVEV, per germline (reference sequence). This CDR3 is 15 amino acids long. V lost 5 bases, J lost 0 bases, and 8 bases lay in between. CDR3 loop: CASSPEYSGANVLTF. The CDR3, as DNA: TGTGCCAGCAGTCCCGAATACTCTGGGGCCAACGTCCTGACTTTC. Based on the CDR3 plus reference TRBV27 and TRBJ2-6, the full variable domain is EAQVTQNPRYLITVTGKKLTVTCSQNMNHEYMSWYRQDPGLGLRQIYYSMNVEVTDKGDVPEGYKVSRKEKRNFPLILESPSPNQTSLYFCASSPEYSGANVLTFGAGSRLTVL.

This clonotype was detected many times. This sequence joins TRBV7-9 and TRBJ2-5; a weak D match, TRBD1 (6 bases). The CDR3 has 15 residues. The V end lost 5 bases, the J end lost 1 base, and 14 bases lay between the germline ends. The germline gives CDR1 SEHNR, CDR2 FQNEAQ (reference sequence). In DNA, the CDR3 is TGTGCCAGCAGCCTATTACAGGGTGCCCAAGAGACCCAGTACTTC. Translation gives CASSLLQGAQETQYF.

Worth noting for this clonotype: This may stem from a read error, because a much larger clone lies one nucleotide away. In this CDR3 the conserved last residue, phenylalanine or tryptophan, is missing, so a read error is likely. V is TRBV4-1 and J is TRBJ2-1, with 10 bases identical to TRBD2. Germline trimming cut 3 bases from V and 2 bases from J; bases unmatched to any gene: 4. Germline CDR1 MGHRA, CDR2 YSYEKL. The CDR3 length is 16 residues. CDR3 region: CASSHIAGGTYNEQFL. The CDR3 bases are TGCGCCAGCAGCCATATAGCGGGAGGTACCTACAATGAGCAGTTCCTC.

On this clonotype itself: It may be a read error: a sequence one base away is much more abundant. The chain employs TRBV6-2 or TRBV6-3 and TRBJ2-3; D is perhaps TRBD1 or TRBD2 (5 bases each). The CDR3 contains 13 residues. Germline loops: CDR1 MNHEY, CDR2 SVGEGT. The CDR3 bases are TGTGCCACGGGCGGTGCTAGCACAGGTACGCAGTATTTT. Translating it yields CATGGASTGTQYF.

This clonotype was recorded a few times. This CDR3 reads CASSQERQGLIYEQYF. The CDR3 DNA reads as TGCGCCAGCAGCCAAGAAAGACAGGGTCTCATCTACGAGCAGTACTTC. The chain couples TRBV4-1 to TRBJ2-7, with 7 bases identical to TRBD1. Germline loops: CDR1 MGHRA, CDR2 YSYEKL. The V segment lost 0 bases and the J segment 3 bases; nucleotides outside the gene matches: 8. CDR3 length: 16 residues.

The sample holds many counts of this clonotype. The CDR3 sequence: CASSQGLYSTDTQYF. The CDR3 nucleotides read TGTGCCAGCAGCCAAGGTCTCTATAGCACAGATACGCAGTATTTT. J is TRBJ2-3 and V is TRBV14; D call uncertain. Per germline, CDR1 SGHDN and CDR2 FVKESK. V shed 1 base and J shed 0 bases, with 8 bases lying between them. This CDR3 contains 15 residues. The full variable domain, in which reference TRBV14 and TRBJ2-3 provide the parts outside the CDR3, is EAGVTQFPSHSVIEKGQTVTLRCDPISGHDNLYWYRRVMGKEIKFLLHFVKESKQDESGMPNNRFLAERTGGTYSTLKVQPAELEDSGVYFCASSQGLYSTDTQYFGPGTRLTVL.

V is TRBV2 and J is TRBJ1-4; no clear D gene. V was clipped by 10 bases and J by 8 bases, with 11 bases between them. CDR3 size: 11 residues. Germline V gene sequence: CDR1 SNHLY, CDR2 FYNNEI. CDR3 DNA sequence: TGTGCCATCGCGATGGGGGAAAAACTGTTTTTT. Amino acids: CAIAMGEKLFF.

The rearrangement links TRBV11-2 to TRBJ2-1, with TRBD2 matching over 7 bases. This CDR3 contains 14 residues. Germline V lookup: CDR1 SGHAT, CDR2 FQNNGV. The ends lost 5 bases at V and 3 bases at J; junction bases unmatched: 4. Here the CDR3 reads CASSPGTNYNEQFF. CDR3 in DNA: TGTGCCAGCAGCCCCGGGACTAACTACAATGAGCAGTTCTTC.

This clonotype was picked up a small number of times. This sequence joins TRBV6-2 or TRBV6-3 and TRBJ2-7, with a tentative D call TRBD2 (6 bases). The CDR3 extends over 15 amino acids. V lost 4 bases and J 6 bases, leaving 19 bases between the germline ends. The germline CDR1 and CDR2 sequences are MNHEY and SVGEGT. CDR3: CASSSVLAGMAEQYF. The CDR3 DNA reads as TGTGCCAGCAGTTCGGTGCTGGCGGGGATGGCCGAGCAGTACTTC.